This T cell receptor (beta chain) was identified during a study of blood T cell repertoires in COVID-19. Methods used by the authors: Researchers report that nucleated cell counts were estimated from reference gene primer amplification. The protocol was immunoSEQ multiplex PCR, while the TCRdb copy is restricted to in-frame clones and leaves out a portion. That table gives V, J and clone size, and the DNA gave D and trimming. Of around 300,000 clones in the sample, about 87% were seen once. Trimming took 6 bases from V and 9 from J; bases not matched to a gene: 15. Germline CDR1 PRHDT, CDR2 FYEKMQ (reference sequence). This CDR3 is built from 16 residues. Participants came from some 23 US areas, aged about 18 to 89 years. Assignment of participants to cohorts was predicated upon participant-reported clinical history.

Material: PBMCs or T cells enriched from blood (not recorded which). The chain carries TRBV13 and TRBJ2-1, with TRBD2 identical over 9 bases. The source of this sequence is a man under 40 who had recovered from COVID-19. CDR3 amino acids: CASRTSGRGGWSEQFF. DNA of the CDR3: TGTGCCAGCAGAACCTCTGGGCGGGGGGGCTGGAGTGAGCAGTTCTTC.